This TCR beta chain was sequenced in a study of blood T cell repertoires in COVID-19. At the level of the study: Material from acute and convalescent COVID-19 was sourced from the United States, Italy and Spain. Sample material is recorded as cDNA or gDNA derived from T cells, B-cell-depleted T cells, or PBMCs.

Per the original data handling: The assay estimated nucleated cells by amplifying reference gene primers. Only in-frame clones appear in the TCRdb table, and some are missing; sequencing was by immunoSEQ multiplex PCR. V, J and clone size reflect that table, while D and trimming were determined from the DNA. The sample lists around 250,000 clones, about 83% occurring once. This CDR3 region has 14 residues. From germline, CDR1 is MNHEY and CDR2 SVGAGI. Unmatched junction bases numbered 5, after V lost 6 bases and J lost 2 bases. The specimen sequenced was peripheral blood. The chain uses TRBV6-5 and TRBJ1-1; TRBD1 agrees at 8 bases. The clonotype originates from a man at least 80 years old with acute or convalescent COVID-19. The CDR3 region is CASRQDRGNTEAFF. As DNA, the CDR3 is TGTGCCAGCAGGCAAGACAGGGGAAACACTGAAGCTTTCTTT.